Listed below are T cell receptor beta chains from one sample, sequenced in a study of cytomegalovirus exposure and HLA in healthy donors. This table comes from immunoSEQ multiplex PCR, and its TCRdb copy is limited to in-frame clones, with some not included. The sample data list around 100,000 clones. Sequencing used PBMCs. The receptor source for this set is a man aged 45-65 years in good health and CMV-seronegative. CDR3s include the opening cysteine and the closing phenylalanine or tryptophan. Fields, in order: D gene, J gene, V gene, CDR3 protein, CDR3 DNA. D genes are given only for firm matches.

>TRBD1|TRBJ1-1|TRBV20-1
CSAPQGAEAFF
TGCAGTGCACCACAGGGGGCGGAAGCTTTCTTT
>TRBD1|TRBJ2-7|TRBV5-4
CASSYPGQIYEQYF
TGTGCCAGCAGCTACCCGGGACAGATCTACGAGCAGTACTTC
>NA|TRBJ1-5|TRBV5-6
CASSLGQVNQPQHF
TGTGCCAGCAGCTTGGGACAGGTGAATCAGCCCCAGCATTTT
>TRBD1|TRBJ1-5|TRBV18
CASSETGSDQPQHF
TGTGCCAGCTCCGAGACAGGGTCCGATCAGCCCCAGCATTTT
>NA|TRBJ1-2|TRBV19
CASTPRGRDYGYTF
TGTGCCAGTACCCCCCGCGGCAGGGACTATGGCTACACCTTC
>NA|TRBJ2-7|TRBV7-9
CASSLFPGVTYEQYF
TGTGCCAGCAGCTTATTCCCGGGGGTCACCTACGAGCAGTACTTC
>TRBD1|TRBJ2-7|TRBV5-1
CASSTDRNSYEQYF
TGCGCCAGCTCCACGGACAGGAACTCCTACGAGCAGTACTTC
>TRBD1|TRBJ2-7|TRBV2
CASTLDRGSDEQYF
TGTGCCAGCACTCTGGACAGGGGATCTGACGAGCAGTACTTC
>NA|TRBJ2-1|TRBV11-3
CASSLQNEQFF
TGTGCCAGCAGCTTACAGAATGAGCAGTTCTTC
>NA|TRBJ1-2|TRBV5-6
CASSSPARGFYGYTF
TGTGCCAGCAGCTCCCCCGCACGGGGGTTCTATGGCTACACCTTC
>NA|TRBJ2-7|TRBV5-4
CASSLKGGVYEQYF
TGTGCCAGCAGCTTAAAGGGAGGCGTTTACGAGCAGTACTTC
>TRBD1|TRBJ1-4|TRBV4-3
CASSRTGRKEKLFF
TGCGCCAGCAGTCGGACAGGGCGAAAGGAAAAACTGTTTTTT
>TRBD2|TRBJ2-5|TRBV29-1
CSVEGLAGVRETQYF
TGCAGCGTTGAAGGACTAGCGGGGGTTCGGGAGACCCAGTACTTC
>NA|TRBJ1-4|TRBV18
CASSPGVDEKLFF
TGTGCCAGCTCACCCGGGGTAGATGAAAAACTGTTTTTT
>TRBD1|TRBJ1-4|TRBV2
CASSAGQGVLSEKLFF
TGTGCCAGCAGTGCAGGACAGGGGGTCTTAAGTGAAAAACTGTTTTTT
>TRBD1|TRBJ1-4|TRBV6-1
CASSAGTAVVRDEKLFF
TGTGCCAGCAGTGCCGGGACAGCAGTTGTTCGGGATGAAAAACTGTTTTTT
>TRBD2|TRBJ2-1|TRBV7-2
CASSFPTSGSNEQFF
TGTGCCAGCAGCTTCCCGACTAGCGGGAGCAATGAGCAGTTCTTC
>NA|TRBJ2-1|TRBV6-6
CASSYGGSLDEQFF
TGTGCCAGCAGTTACGGGGGCTCTCTCGATGAGCAGTTCTTC
>NA|TRBJ2-2|TRBV27
CASSSTDRNTGELFF
TGTGCCAGCAGTTCCACGGACAGAAACACCGGGGAGCTGTTTTTT
>TRBD1|TRBJ1-5|TRBV19
CASTFTPQGANQPQHF
TGTGCCAGTACCTTCACCCCACAGGGGGCGAATCAGCCCCAGCATTTT
>TRBD1|TRBJ1-6|TRBV18
CASSSAWWDRGNYGNSPLHF
TGTGCCAGCTCATCGGCGTGGTGGGACAGGGGGAACTACGGTAATTCACCCCTCCACTTT
>TRBD2|TRBJ2-1|TRBV30
CAWRGAGARNEQFF
TGTGCCTGGAGAGGCGCGGGAGCCCGCAATGAGCAGTTCTTC
>NA|TRBJ1-3|TRBV18
CASSPRDFSSGNTIYF
TGTGCCAGCTCACCACGGGACTTTTCCTCTGGAAACACCATATATTTT
>NA|TRBJ1-1|TRBV10-3
CAISESPDTEAFF
TGTGCCATCAGTGAATCCCCAGACACTGAAGCTTTCTTT
>NA|TRBJ2-5|TRBV11-3
CASSLGRGAEETQYF
TGTGCCAGCAGCTTAGGTCGGGGGGCGGAAGAGACCCAGTACTTC
>NA|TRBJ2-7|TRBV4-3
CASSQRQDYSYEQYF
TGCGCCAGCAGCCAGAGACAGGATTACTCCTACGAGCAGTACTTC
>TRBD2|TRBJ2-7|TRBV7-9
CASSPRGDWRSYEQYF
TGTGCCAGCAGCCCCCGGGGGGATTGGAGGTCCTACGAGCAGTACTTC
>NA|TRBJ1-2|TRBV25-1
CASSDTGFFGYTF
TGTGCCAGCAGTGATACAGGGTTTTTTGGCTACACCTTC
>NA|TRBJ2-1|TRBV15
CATSRRGEGRNEQFF
TGTGCCACCAGCAGGCGAGGCGAGGGCCGAAATGAGCAGTTCTTC
>TRBD1|TRBJ2-2|TRBV25-1
CASRSKNRGTTGELFF
TGTGCCAGCAGGTCCAAGAACAGGGGGACTACCGGGGAGCTGTTTTTT
>NA|TRBJ1-1|TRBV7-2
CASTGGWSEAFF
TGTGCCAGCACCGGGGGGTGGTCTGAAGCTTTCTTT
>NA|TRBJ1-5|TRBV5-1
CASSPYGGGNQPQHF
TGCGCCAGCAGCCCCTACGGGGGTGGGAATCAGCCCCAGCATTTT
>TRBD1|TRBJ2-3|TRBV2
CASSEGQGSDTQYF
TGTGCCAGCAGTGAGGGACAGGGGTCAGATACGCAGTATTTT
>TRBD2|TRBJ2-1|TRBV27
CASSLAGGRYEQFF
TGTGCCAGCAGCTTAGCGGGAGGGAGATATGAGCAGTTCTTC
>TRBD1|TRBJ1-2|TRBV19
CASSDRERRGYTF
TGTGCCAGTAGTGACAGGGAAAGGAGAGGCTACACCTTC
>NA|TRBJ1-2|TRBV12-5
CASGFPPQSYGYTF
TGTGCTAGTGGTTTCCCCCCACAAAGCTATGGCTACACCTTC
>TRBD1|TRBJ2-5|TRBV11-2
CASSGTTGRIQETQYF
TGTGCCAGCAGCGGCACGACAGGGAGAATCCAAGAGACCCAGTACTTC
>NA|TRBJ2-5|TRBV7-8
CASSLGAGMYQETQYF
TGTGCCAGCAGCTTAGGGGCAGGGATGTACCAAGAGACCCAGTACTTC
>TRBD2|TRBJ2-7|TRBV5-5
CASSLGPLAGEQYF
TGTGCCAGCAGCTTGGGGCCTCTAGCGGGCGAGCAGTACTTC
>NA|TRBJ2-3|TRBV4-1
CASSQDPRGTDTQYF
TGCGCCAGCAGCCAAGATCCTAGGGGGACAGATACGCAGTATTTT
>NA|TRBJ2-5|TRBV5-1
CASSFSIGTFETQYF
TGCGCCAGCAGCTTTAGCATTGGGACATTCGAGACCCAGTACTTC
>TRBD1|TRBJ2-7|TRBV7-9
CAGQGADYEQYF
TGTGCCGGTCAGGGGGCTGATTACGAGCAGTACTTC
>NA|TRBJ2-7|TRBV7-2
CASSSGTGIYEQYF
TGTGCCAGCAGCTCAGGAACAGGGATCTACGAGCAGTACTTC
>NA|TRBJ1-6|TRBV6-1
CASSGQKKLFSPLHF
TGTGCCAGCAGCGGACAGAAGAAGCTGTTTTCACCCCTCCACTTT
>NA|TRBJ2-5|TRBV14
CASSPDGGETQYF
TGTGCCAGCAGCCCGGACGGGGGAGAGACCCAGTACTTC
>NA|TRBJ2-1|TRBV2
CASSGQISYNEQFF
TGTGCCAGCAGTGGACAGATCTCCTACAATGAGCAGTTCTTC
>NA|TRBJ2-7|TRBV19
CASSITSQLSSYEQYF
TGTGCCAGTAGTATCACCTCACAATTAAGCTCCTACGAGCAGTACTTC
>TRBD2|TRBJ2-1|TRBV5-6
CASRLAGDLNEQFF
TGTGCCAGCAGACTAGCGGGGGACCTCAATGAGCAGTTCTTC
>TRBD1|TRBJ1-1|TRBV19
CASMEGHRGMNTEAFF
TGTGCCAGCATGGAGGGACACAGGGGTATGAACACTGAAGCTTTCTTT
>NA|TRBJ1-2|TRBV6-1
CASSFVTNYGYTF
TGTGCCAGCAGTTTCGTAACTAACTATGGCTACACCTTC
>TRBD1|TRBJ1-4|TRBV29-1
CSVEGTGGSEKLFF
TGCAGCGTTGAAGGGACAGGGGGCAGTGAAAAACTGTTTTTT
>NA|TRBJ1-1|TRBV11-2
CASSPGLGGTEAFF
TGTGCCAGCAGCCCGGGCCTCGGGGGGACTGAAGCTTTCTTT
>TRBD1|TRBJ2-1|TRBV13
CASSRLTGQGRDEQFF
TGTGCCAGCAGCCGCCTCACCGGACAGGGTAGGGATGAGCAGTTCTTC